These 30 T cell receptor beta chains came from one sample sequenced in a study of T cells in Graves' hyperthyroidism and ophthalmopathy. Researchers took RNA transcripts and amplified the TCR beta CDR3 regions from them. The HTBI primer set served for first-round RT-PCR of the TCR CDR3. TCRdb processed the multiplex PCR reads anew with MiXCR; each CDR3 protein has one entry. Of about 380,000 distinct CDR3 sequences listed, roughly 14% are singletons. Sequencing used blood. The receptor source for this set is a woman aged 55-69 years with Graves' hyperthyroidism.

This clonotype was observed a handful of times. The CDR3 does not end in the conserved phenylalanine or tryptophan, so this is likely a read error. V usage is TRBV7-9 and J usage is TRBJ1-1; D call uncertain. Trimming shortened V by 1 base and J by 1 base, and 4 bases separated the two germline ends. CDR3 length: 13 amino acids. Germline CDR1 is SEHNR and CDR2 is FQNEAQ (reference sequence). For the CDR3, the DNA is TGTGCCAGCAGCTTAGAGGGGAACACTGAAGCTTTCCTT. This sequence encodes CASSLEGNTEAFL.

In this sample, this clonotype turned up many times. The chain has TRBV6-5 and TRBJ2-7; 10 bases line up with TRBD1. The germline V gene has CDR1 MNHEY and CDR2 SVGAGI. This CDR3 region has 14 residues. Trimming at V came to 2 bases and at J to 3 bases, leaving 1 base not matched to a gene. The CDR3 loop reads CASSYGTGDYEQYF. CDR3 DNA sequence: TGTGCCAGCAGTTACGGGACAGGGGACTACGAGCAGTACTTC.

This chain's CDR3 is CASSLGTSPGELFF. Written as DNA, the CDR3 is TGTGCCAGCAGCTTGGGGACTAGCCCCGGGGAGCTGTTTTTT. The chain uses TRBV11-2 and TRBJ2-2, with 9 nucleotides matching TRBD2. The CDR3 runs 14 residues. The junction had 2 bases not matched to a gene; V was cut back by 3 bases and J by 6 bases. Germline V gene data show CDR1 as SGHAT and CDR2 as FQNNGV.

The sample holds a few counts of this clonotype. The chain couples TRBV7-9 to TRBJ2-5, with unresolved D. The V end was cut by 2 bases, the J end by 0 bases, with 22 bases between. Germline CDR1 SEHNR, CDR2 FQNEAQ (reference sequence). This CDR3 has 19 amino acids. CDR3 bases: TGTGCCAGCAGCTTAAATCCCATCCGACCGATACCCGACCAAGAGACCCAGTACTTC. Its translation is CASSLNPIRPIPDQETQYF. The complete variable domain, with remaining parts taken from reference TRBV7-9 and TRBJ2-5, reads DTGVSQNPRHKITKRGQNVTFRCDPISEHNRLYWYRQTLGQGPEFLTYFQNEAQLEKSRLLSDRFSAERPKGSFSTLEIQRTEQGDSAMYLCASSLNPIRPIPDQETQYFGPGTRLLVL.

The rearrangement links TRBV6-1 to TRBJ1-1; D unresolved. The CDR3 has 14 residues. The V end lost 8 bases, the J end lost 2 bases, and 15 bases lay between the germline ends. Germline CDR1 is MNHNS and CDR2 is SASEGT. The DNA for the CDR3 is TGTGCCAGCGGTAGATCCGGATTCAACACTGAAGCTTTCTTT. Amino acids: CASGRSGFNTEAFF.

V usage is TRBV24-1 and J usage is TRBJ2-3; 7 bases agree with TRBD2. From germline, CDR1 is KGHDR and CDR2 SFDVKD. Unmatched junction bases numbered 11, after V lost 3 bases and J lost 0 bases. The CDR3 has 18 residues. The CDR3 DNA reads TGTGCCACCAGTGATACGGCTTCTTTGCGGGGGAGCACAGATACGCAGTATTTT. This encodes CATSDTASLRGSTDTQYF.

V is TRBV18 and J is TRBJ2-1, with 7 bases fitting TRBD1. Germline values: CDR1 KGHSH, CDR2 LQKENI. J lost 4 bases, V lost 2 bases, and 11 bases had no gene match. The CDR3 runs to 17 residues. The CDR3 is CASSPYRGQNLYNEQFF. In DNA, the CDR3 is TGTGCCAGCTCACCATACCGGGGACAGAACCTTTACAATGAGCAGTTCTTC.

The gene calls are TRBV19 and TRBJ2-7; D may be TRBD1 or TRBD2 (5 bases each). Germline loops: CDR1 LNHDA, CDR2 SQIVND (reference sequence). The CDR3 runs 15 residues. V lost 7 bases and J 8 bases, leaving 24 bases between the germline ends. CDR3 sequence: CASTDPSGTAGKQYF. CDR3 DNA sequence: TGTGCCAGTACTGACCCTTCCGGGACGGCCGGAAAGCAGTACTTC.

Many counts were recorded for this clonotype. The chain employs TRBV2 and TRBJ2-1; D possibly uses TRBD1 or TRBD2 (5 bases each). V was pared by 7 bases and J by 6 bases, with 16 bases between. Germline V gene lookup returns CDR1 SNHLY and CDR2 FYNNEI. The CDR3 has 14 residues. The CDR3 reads CASTDATGLNEQFF. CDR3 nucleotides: TGTGCCAGCACTGACGCCACAGGACTCAATGAGCAGTTCTTC.

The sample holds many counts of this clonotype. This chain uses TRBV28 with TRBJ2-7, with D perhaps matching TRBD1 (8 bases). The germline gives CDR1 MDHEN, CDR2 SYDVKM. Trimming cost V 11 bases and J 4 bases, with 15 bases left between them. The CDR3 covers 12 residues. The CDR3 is CACGQGGYEQYF. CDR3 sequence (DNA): TGTGCCTGCGGACAGGGAGGGTACGAGCAGTACTTC.

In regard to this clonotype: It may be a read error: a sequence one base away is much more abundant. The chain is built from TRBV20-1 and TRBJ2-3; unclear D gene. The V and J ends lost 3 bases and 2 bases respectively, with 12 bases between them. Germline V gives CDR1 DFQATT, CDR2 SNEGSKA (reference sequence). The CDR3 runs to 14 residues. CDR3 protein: CSARPFGYTDTQYF. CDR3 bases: TGCAGTGCTAGGCCCTTTGGATACACAGATACGCAGTATTTT.

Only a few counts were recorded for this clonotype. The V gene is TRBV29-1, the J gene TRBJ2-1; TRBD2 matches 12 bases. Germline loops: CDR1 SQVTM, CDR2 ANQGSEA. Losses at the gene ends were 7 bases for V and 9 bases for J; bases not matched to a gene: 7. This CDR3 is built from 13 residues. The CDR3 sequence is CSEGLAGLSEQFF. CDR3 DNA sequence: TGCAGCGAGGGACTAGCGGGTTTAAGTGAGCAGTTCTTC.

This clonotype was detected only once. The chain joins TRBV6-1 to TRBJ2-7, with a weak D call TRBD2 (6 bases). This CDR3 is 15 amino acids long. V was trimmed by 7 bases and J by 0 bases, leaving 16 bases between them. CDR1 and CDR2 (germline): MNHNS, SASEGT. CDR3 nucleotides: TGTGCCAGCACCGCGGGGAGCTGGAGCTCCTACGAGCAGTACTTC. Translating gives CASTAGSWSSYEQYF.

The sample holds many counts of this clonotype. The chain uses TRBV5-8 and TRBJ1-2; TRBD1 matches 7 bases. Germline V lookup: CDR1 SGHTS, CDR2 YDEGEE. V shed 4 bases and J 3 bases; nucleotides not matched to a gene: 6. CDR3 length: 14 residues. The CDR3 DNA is TGTGCCAGCAGCCGGACAGGCCCTTACTATGGCTACACCTTC. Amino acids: CASSRTGPYYGYTF.

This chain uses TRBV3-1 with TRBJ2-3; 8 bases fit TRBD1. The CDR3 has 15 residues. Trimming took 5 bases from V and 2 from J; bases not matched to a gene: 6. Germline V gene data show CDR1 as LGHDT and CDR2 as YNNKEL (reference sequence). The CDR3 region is CASSTPGQDTDTQYF. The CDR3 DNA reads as TGTGCCAGCAGCACCCCGGGACAGGACACAGATACGCAGTATTTT.

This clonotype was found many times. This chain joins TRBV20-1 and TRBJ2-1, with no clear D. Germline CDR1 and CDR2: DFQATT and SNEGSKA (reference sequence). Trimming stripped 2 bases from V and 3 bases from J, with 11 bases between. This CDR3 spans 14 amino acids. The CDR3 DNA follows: TGCAGTGCTAGATGGTGGCGCCACTACAATGAGCAGTTCTTC. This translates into CSARWWRHYNEQFF.

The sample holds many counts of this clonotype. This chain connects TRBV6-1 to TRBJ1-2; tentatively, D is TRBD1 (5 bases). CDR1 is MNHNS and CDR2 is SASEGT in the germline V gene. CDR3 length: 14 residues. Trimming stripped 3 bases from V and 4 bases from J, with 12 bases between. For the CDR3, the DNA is TGTGCCAGCAGTGAGATTGGGGGTCCCTATGGCTACACCTTC. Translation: CASSEIGGPYGYTF.

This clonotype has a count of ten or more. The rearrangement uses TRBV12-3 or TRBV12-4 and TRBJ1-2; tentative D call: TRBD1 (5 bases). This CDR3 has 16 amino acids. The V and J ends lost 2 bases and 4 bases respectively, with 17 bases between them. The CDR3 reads CASSLPQVGGAYGYTF. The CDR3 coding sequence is TGTGCCAGCAGTTTACCCCAGGTGGGAGGGGCCTATGGCTACACCTTC.

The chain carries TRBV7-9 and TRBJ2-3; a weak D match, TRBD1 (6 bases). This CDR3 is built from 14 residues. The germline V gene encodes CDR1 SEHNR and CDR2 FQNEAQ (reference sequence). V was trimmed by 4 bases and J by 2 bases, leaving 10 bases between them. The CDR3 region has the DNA TGTGCCAGCAGCTCGGACAGAGTCACAGATACGCAGTATTTT. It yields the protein CASSSDRVTDTQYF. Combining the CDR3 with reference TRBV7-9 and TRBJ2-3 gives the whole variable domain DTGVSQNPRHKITKRGQNVTFRCDPISEHNRLYWYRQTLGQGPEFLTYFQNEAQLEKSRLLSDRFSAERPKGSFSTLEIQRTEQGDSAMYLCASSSDRVTDTQYFGPGTRLTVL.

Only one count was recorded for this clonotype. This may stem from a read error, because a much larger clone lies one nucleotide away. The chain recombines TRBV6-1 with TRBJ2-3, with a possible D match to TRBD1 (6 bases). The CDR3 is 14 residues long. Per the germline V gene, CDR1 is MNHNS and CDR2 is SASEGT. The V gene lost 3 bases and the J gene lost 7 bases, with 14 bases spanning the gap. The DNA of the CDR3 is TGTGCCAGCAGTGAGAGGACAGTGAAATATACGCAGTATTTT. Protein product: CASSERTVKYTQYF.

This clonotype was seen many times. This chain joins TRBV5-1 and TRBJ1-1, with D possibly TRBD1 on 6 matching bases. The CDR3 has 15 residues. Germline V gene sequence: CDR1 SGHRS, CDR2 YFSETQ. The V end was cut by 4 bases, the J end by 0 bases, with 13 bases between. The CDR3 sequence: CASSTTGHLNTEAFF. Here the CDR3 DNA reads TGCGCCAGCAGCACTACGGGACACTTGAACACTGAAGCTTTCTTT.

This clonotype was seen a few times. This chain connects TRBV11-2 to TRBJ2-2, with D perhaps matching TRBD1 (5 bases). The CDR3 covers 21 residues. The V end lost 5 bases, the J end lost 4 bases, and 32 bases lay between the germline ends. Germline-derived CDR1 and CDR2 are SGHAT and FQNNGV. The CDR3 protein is CASSPGQGVWGRARATGELFF. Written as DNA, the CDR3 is TGTGCCAGCAGCCCCGGACAAGGGGTCTGGGGTCGGGCACGGGCCACCGGGGAGCTGTTTTTT.

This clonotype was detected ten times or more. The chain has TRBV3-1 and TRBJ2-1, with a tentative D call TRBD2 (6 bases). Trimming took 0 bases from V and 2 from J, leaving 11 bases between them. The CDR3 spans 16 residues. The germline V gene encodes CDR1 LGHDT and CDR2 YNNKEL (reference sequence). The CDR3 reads CASSQDLRLAYNEQFF. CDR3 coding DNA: TGTGCCAGCAGCCAAGATCTAAGACTAGCCTACAATGAGCAGTTCTTC.

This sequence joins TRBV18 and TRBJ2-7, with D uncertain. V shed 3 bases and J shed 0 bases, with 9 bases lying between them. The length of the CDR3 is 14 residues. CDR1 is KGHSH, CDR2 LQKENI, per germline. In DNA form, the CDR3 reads TGTGCCAGCTCACCCACACACAGCTCCTACGAGCAGTACTTC. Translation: CASSPTHSSYEQYF. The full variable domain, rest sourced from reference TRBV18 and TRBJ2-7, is NAGVMQNPRHLVRRRGQEARLRCSPMKGHSHVYWYRQLPEEGLKFMVYLQKENIIDESGMPKERFSAEFPKEGPSILRIQQVVRGDSAAYFCASSPTHSSYEQYFGPGTRLTVT.

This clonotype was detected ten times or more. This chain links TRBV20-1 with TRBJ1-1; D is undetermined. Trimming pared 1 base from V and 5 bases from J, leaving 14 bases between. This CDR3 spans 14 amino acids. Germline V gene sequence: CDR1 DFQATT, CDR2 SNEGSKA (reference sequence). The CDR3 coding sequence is TGCAGTGCTAGAGGCCCCGCCAGTGTTACTGAAGCTTTCTTT. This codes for CSARGPASVTEAFF.

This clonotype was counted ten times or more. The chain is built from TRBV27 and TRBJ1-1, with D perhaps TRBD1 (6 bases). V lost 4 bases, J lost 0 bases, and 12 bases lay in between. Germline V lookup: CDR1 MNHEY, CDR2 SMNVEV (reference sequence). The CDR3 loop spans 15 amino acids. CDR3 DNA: TGTGCCAGCAGTTGGGGGACACCAATGAACACTGAAGCTTTCTTT. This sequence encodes CASSWGTPMNTEAFF.

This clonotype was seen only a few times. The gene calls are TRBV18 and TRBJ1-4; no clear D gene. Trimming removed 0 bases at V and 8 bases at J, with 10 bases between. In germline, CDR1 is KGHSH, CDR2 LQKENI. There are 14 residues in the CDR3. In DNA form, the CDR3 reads TGTGCCAGCTCACCACCGAGCACAGTGGAAAAACTGTTTTTT. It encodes CASSPPSTVEKLFF. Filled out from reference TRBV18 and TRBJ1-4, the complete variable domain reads NAGVMQNPRHLVRRRGQEARLRCSPMKGHSHVYWYRQLPEEGLKFMVYLQKENIIDESGMPKERFSAEFPKEGPSILRIQQVVRGDSAAYFCASSPPSTVEKLFFGSGTQLSVL.

The CDR3 region has the DNA TGTGCCAGCAGTTTATACAAGGGACAGGGGGCTTGGAATCAGCCCCAGCATTTT. This codes for CASSLYKGQGAWNQPQHF. The rearrangement uses TRBV27 and TRBJ1-5; 12 nucleotides agree with TRBD1. The CDR3 extends over 18 amino acids. Looked up from germline, CDR1 is MNHEY and CDR2 is SMNVEV (reference sequence). Unmatched junction bases numbered 8, after V lost 1 base and J lost 4 bases.

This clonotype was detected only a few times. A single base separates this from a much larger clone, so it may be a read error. The CDR3 nucleotides read TGTGCCAGCAGTATTCAAAACACCGGGGAGCTGTTTTTT. Translated: CASSIQNTGELFF. The gene calls are TRBV12-3 or TRBV12-4 and TRBJ2-2; the D is unclear. V was trimmed by 5 bases and J by 2 bases, leaving 6 bases between them. The CDR3 covers 13 residues.

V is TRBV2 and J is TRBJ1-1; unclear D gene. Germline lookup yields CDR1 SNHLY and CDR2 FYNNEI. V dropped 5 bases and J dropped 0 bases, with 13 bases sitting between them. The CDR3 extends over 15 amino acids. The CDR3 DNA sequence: TGTGCCAGCAGTAACCCAGGTTTTATGAACACTGAAGCTTTCTTT. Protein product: CASSNPGFMNTEAFF.